This is a list of T cell receptor beta chains from one sample in a study of OX40 agonist ivuxolimab in advanced cancers. The repertoire was sequenced with immunoSEQ multiplex PCR; TCRdb's copy has only in-frame clones and lacks some. The sample holds 90,000 or so clones, around 90% seen once. The sample was CD4+ or CD8+ T cells sorted from blood, taken in a trial of the OX40 agonist ivuxolimab. The source of these receptors is an adult with an advanced solid tumor such as melanoma, head and neck, liver or kidney cancer. The CDR3 runs from the conserved cysteine through the conserved F or W. The D gene is left open where the match is weak.

TGTGCCAGCAGTGAAGCGCTTCGAGAATTCAACTATGGCTACACCTTC | CASSEALREFNYGYTF | TRBJ1-2 | - | TRBV6-1
TGCGCCAGCAGCCAAGGGGGGCTCCAAGAGACCCAGTACTTC | CASSQGGLQETQYF | TRBJ2-5 | - | TRBV4-1
TGTGCCAGCAGCTTGCGGCTAGCGGGACCATACTCAGGGGAGCTGTTTTTT | CASSLRLAGPYSGELFF | TRBJ2-2 | TRBD2 | TRBV5-6
TGTGCCAGCAGTTTAATCGGGGAGACCCAGTACTTC | CASSLIGETQYF | TRBJ2-5 | - | TRBV28
TGCGCCAGCAGCTGGGGCCCGAGGGATATGAACACTGAAGCTTTCTTT | CASSWGPRDMNTEAFF | TRBJ1-1 | - | TRBV5-1
TGTGCCATCAATGGGAAAGCGGGGGCGAACACCGGGGAGCTGTTTTTT | CAINGKAGANTGELFF | TRBJ2-2 | TRBD2 | TRBV10-3
TGTGCCAGCAGCACCCGGGACAGGGACAACGAGCAGTACTTC | CASSTRDRDNEQYF | TRBJ2-7 | TRBD1 | TRBV9
TGTGCCAGCAATCGGCAGGGGATGAACACCGGGGAGCTGTTTTTT | CASNRQGMNTGELFF | TRBJ2-2 | - | TRBV28
TGTGCCATCAGTGAACCTCAGGGTGGAAACAATGAGCAGTTCTTC | CAISEPQGGNNEQFF | TRBJ2-1 | - | TRBV10-3
TGTGCCAGCAGTGCACAGAGTTACAATGAGCAGTTCTTC | CASSAQSYNEQFF | TRBJ2-1 | - | TRBV2